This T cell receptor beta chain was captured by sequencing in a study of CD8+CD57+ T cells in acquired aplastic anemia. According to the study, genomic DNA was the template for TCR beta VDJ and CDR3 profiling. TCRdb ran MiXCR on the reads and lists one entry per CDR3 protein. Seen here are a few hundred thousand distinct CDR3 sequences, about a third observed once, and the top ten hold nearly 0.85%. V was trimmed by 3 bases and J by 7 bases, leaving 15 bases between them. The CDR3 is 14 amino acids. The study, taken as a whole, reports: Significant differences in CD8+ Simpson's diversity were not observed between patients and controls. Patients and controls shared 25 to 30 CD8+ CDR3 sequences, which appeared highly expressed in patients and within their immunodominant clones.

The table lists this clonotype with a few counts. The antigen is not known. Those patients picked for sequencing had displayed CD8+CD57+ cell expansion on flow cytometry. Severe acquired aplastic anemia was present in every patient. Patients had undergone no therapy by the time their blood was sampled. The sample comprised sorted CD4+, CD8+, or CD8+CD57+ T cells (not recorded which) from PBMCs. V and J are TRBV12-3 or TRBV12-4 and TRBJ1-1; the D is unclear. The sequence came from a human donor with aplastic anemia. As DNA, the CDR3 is TGTGCCAGCAGTTTCCTTCCTATTGTGAATGAAGCTTTCTTT. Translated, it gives CASSFLPIVNEAFF.